The rows below give T cell receptor beta chains drawn from one sample of a study of control samples from healthy donors and cancer patients. Clones were sequenced by immunoSEQ multiplex PCR, and TCRdb holds only the in-frame ones, with some missing. The sample includes about 130,000 clones, about 95% of them seen just once. The sample consisted of blood. Source of these receptors: a young man in good health. CDR3s include the opening cysteine and the closing phenylalanine or tryptophan. The D gene is left open where the match is weak. Clone size appears in some rows only: once, few, many, or a class for an expanded clone.

NA,TRBJ1-1,NA,TRBV28,CASSFYREAFF,TGTGCCAGCAGTTTCTATCGTGAAGCTTTCTTT
NA,TRBJ1-4,NA,TRBV9,CASSVGGTNEKLFF,TGTGCCAGCAGCGTAGGGGGGACTAATGAAAAACTGTTTTTT
NA,TRBJ2-2,NA,TRBV4-3,CASSQEATGNTGELFF,TGCGCCAGCAGCCAAGAGGCCACAGGGAACACCGGGGAGCTGTTTTTT
TRBD1,TRBJ1-1,NA,TRBV11-2,CASSSILQGTGDTEAFF,TGTGCCAGCAGCTCGATCCTACAGGGGACGGGCGACACTGAAGCTTTCTTT
NA,TRBJ1-3,NA,TRBV28,CASSLDGEISGNTIYF,TGTGCCAGCAGTTTGGACGGCGAGATCTCTGGAAACACCATATATTTT
NA,TRBJ1-4,NA,TRBV5-1,CASSLVGGRSEKLFF,TGCGCCAGCAGCTTGGTGGGGGGGCGGAGTGAAAAACTGTTTTTT
NA,TRBJ2-1,NA,TRBV7-9,CASDSNYNEQFF,TGTGCCTCCGACAGCAACTACAATGAGCAGTTCTTC
TRBD1,TRBJ1-2,NA,TRBV18,CASSFLGQGYGYTF,TGTGCCAGCTCATTTCTAGGACAGGGGTATGGCTACACCTTC
TRBD2,TRBJ2-1,NA,TRBV4-3,CASSPQLAGGPSGNEQFF,TGCGCCAGCAGCCCCCAGCTAGCGGGGGGGCCGTCCGGGAATGAGCAGTTCTTC
NA,TRBJ2-5,NA,TRBV30,CAWGRGGLQETQYF,TGTGCCTGGGGCAGGGGGGGCCTACAAGAGACCCAGTACTTC
TRBD1,TRBJ1-2,NA,TRBV5-4,CASSIRQGYYGYTF,TGTGCCAGCAGCATCAGACAGGGTTACTATGGCTACACCTTC
NA,TRBJ1-4,NA,TRBV19,CASSIRTNEKLFF,TGTGCCAGTAGTATACGTACTAATGAAAAACTGTTTTTT
TRBD2,TRBJ2-1,NA,TRBV3-1/TRBV3-2,CASSRGGARSNEQFF,TGTGCCAGCAGCCGCGGGGGGGCCCGGTCAAATGAGCAGTTCTTC
NA,TRBJ2-1,NA,TRBV9,CASNKEGSSYNEQFF,TGTGCCAGCAATAAAGAGGGGTCCTCCTACAATGAGCAGTTCTTC
NA,TRBJ1-1,NA,TRBV7-9,CASSLSEGRPMGTEAFF,TGTGCCAGCAGCTTATCGGAGGGACGGCCTATGGGGACTGAAGCTTTCTTT
NA,TRBJ1-4,NA,TRBV7-9,CASGVIQGRKTNEKLFF,TGTGCCAGCGGAGTTATCCAGGGTAGGAAGACTAATGAAAAACTGTTTTTT
TRBD2,TRBJ2-5,NA,TRBV9,CASSVGLAGGQETQYF,TGTGCCAGCAGCGTAGGGTTAGCGGGGGGCCAGGAGACCCAGTACTTC
TRBD2,TRBJ2-3,once,TRBV7-8,CASSVSGGTDTQYF,TGTGCCAGCAGCGTTAGCGGGGGCACAGATACGCAGTATTTT
NA,TRBJ2-6,NA,TRBV30,CAWSVHRSGANVLTF,TGTGCCTGGAGTGTACATCGCTCTGGAGCCAACGTCCTGACTTTC
NA,TRBJ1-5,NA,TRBV10-2,CASSEAKEAGNQPQHF,TGCGCCAGCAGTGAGGCGAAGGAGGCAGGCAATCAGCCCCAGCATTTT
NA,TRBJ2-6,NA,TRBV7-2,CASSLGAGANVLTF,TGTGCCAGCAGCTTAGGGGCCGGGGCCAACGTCCTGACTTTC
NA,TRBJ1-4,NA,TRBV30,CAWREQGQLLNEKLFF,TGTGCCTGGAGGGAACAAGGGCAGCTGCTAAATGAAAAACTGTTTTTT
NA,TRBJ1-5,NA,TRBV10-3,CAISDEQGRQPQHF,TGTGCCATCAGTGATGAACAGGGAAGGCAGCCCCAGCATTTT
TRBD1,TRBJ2-7,NA,TRBV7-8,CASSTGTGASYEQYF,TGTGCCAGCAGCACAGGGACAGGAGCCTCCTACGAGCAGTACTTC
NA,TRBJ2-6,NA,TRBV19,CASSIVRGPGANVLTF,TGTGCCAGTAGTATAGTGCGGGGGCCCGGGGCCAACGTCCTGACTTTC
TRBD1,TRBJ1-3,once,TRBV30,CAWSVLDRGSGNTIYF,TGTGCCTGGAGTGTACTAGACAGGGGCTCTGGAAACACCATATATTTT
TRBD2,TRBJ2-1,NA,TRBV28,CASSYKGWTSGGSYNEQFF,TGTGCCAGCAGTTACAAGGGCTGGACTAGCGGGGGCTCTTACAATGAGCAGTTCTTC
NA,TRBJ1-1,NA,TRBV3-1/TRBV3-2,CASSRKGMNTEAFF,TGTGCCAGCAGCCGCAAGGGAATGAACACTGAAGCTTTCTTT
TRBD1,TRBJ1-5,NA,TRBV7-9,CASSLEGQKPQHF,TGTGCCAGCAGCTTAGAGGGACAGAAGCCCCAGCATTTT
NA,TRBJ1-6,NA,TRBV6-1,CASSEQGSPLHF,TGTGCCAGCAGTGAGCAAGGTTCACCTCTCCACTTT
TRBD1,TRBJ1-5,NA,TRBV19,CASTRTGGGSQPQHF,TGTGCCAGTACCAGGACAGGGGGCGGTTCTCAGCCCCAGCATTTT
NA,TRBJ2-7,NA,TRBV7-2,CASSLALVGSEQYF,TGTGCCAGCAGCTTAGCTTTGGTCGGGTCCGAGCAGTACTTC
NA,TRBJ1-2,NA,TRBV7-9,CASSPQPQNYGYTF,TGTGCCAGCAGCCCCCAACCACAAAACTATGGCTACACCTTC
NA,TRBJ1-5,few,TRBV7-2,CASSLAGLNNQPQHF,TGTGCCAGCAGCTTAGCGGGACTGAACAATCAGCCCCAGCATTTT
NA,TRBJ2-5,NA,TRBV10-3,CAISESDLKETQYF,TGTGCCATCAGTGAGTCAGACTTAAAAGAGACCCAGTACTTC
NA,TRBJ2-3,NA,TRBV11-2,CASGPSVSTDTQYF,TGTGCCAGCGGACCTAGCGTTAGCACAGATACGCAGTATTTT
NA,TRBJ2-7,NA,TRBV5-4,CASSLRTMRPYEQYF,TGTGCCAGCAGCTTAAGGACAATGCGACCGTACGAGCAGTACTTC
NA,TRBJ1-3,NA,TRBV5-1,CASSFGAAGWQSSGNTIYF,TGCGCCAGCAGCTTCGGAGCGGCAGGATGGCAGAGCTCTGGAAACACCATATATTTT
NA,TRBJ1-3,NA,TRBV7-2,CASSFSGNTIYF,TGTGCCAGCAGCTTCAGTGGAAACACCATATATTTT
TRBD1,TRBJ2-3,NA,TRBV7-2,CASSTWDRGPTDTQYF,TGTGCCAGCAGCACTTGGGACAGGGGCCCCACAGATACGCAGTATTTT
NA,TRBJ1-1,NA,TRBV7-9,CASSSGPNTEAFF,TGTGCCAGCAGCTCCGGCCCCAACACTGAAGCTTTCTTT
NA,TRBJ2-2,NA,TRBV27,CASSLYLTGELFF,TGTGCCAGCAGTTTATACCTAACCGGGGAGCTGTTTTTT
NA,TRBJ1-4,NA,TRBV7-2,CASSIQQATNEKLFF,TGTGCCAGCAGCATCCAGCAAGCAACTAATGAAAAACTGTTTTTT